This T cell receptor beta chain was captured by sequencing in a study of molecular identifiers for immune sequencing clone quantification. Study conclusions and caveats: In a background of around 1 million naive cells, spiked Jurkat TCR RNA from one cell was reportedly detectable.

Listed TCR primers and previously described methods were used for bulk TCR libraries. TCRdb re-analysed the PCR reads in MiXCR, keeping a single row per CDR3 protein. The table lists 62,000 or so distinct CDR3 sequences, about a sixth of them singletons, with over 1.3% in the top ten. This clonotype was found many times. Its cognate antigen is unknown. For naive CD8 T cells, sorting used the CD8+CD4-CCR7+CD45RA+ phenotype. CDR1 and CDR2 from the germline V gene are SGHNT and YYREEE (reference sequence). CDR3 length: 14 residues. The ends were cut back, 4 bases at V and 0 bases at J, with 9 bases in the middle.

The rearrangement uses TRBV5-4 and TRBJ2-3; unclear D gene. This clonotype was sampled from a human donor in good health. Some libraries in this study had Jurkat cell RNA spiked in. The sample consisted of naive CD8+ T cells from blood, with Jurkat cell RNA spiked in. Described subset: FACS-sorted CD8+CD4-CCR7+CD45RA+ naive T cells. CDR3 sequence (DNA): TGTGCCAGCAGCCAGGCCGACAGCACAGATACGCAGTATTTT. Its protein product is CASSQADSTDTQYF.